Shown below are 25 T cell receptor beta chains from a single sample sequenced in a study of beta chain features in type 1 diabetes. Regarding the study as a whole: All four CD4+ subsets of Type 1 diabetes patients contained TCRB CDR3s that were moderately but significantly shorter.

Antigens for these TCRs are unknown. Expressed TCRB transcripts were sequenced because the isolated RNA had all been reverse transcribed beforehand. The assay was immunoSEQ multiplex PCR, and TCRdb's table has in-frame clones only and misses some. Found here are hundreds of thousands of clones, about an eighth of them singletons; the top ten hold less than 0.025%. The sequencing input was naive CD4+ T cells from blood. Receptors were obtained from a man between 18 and 29 years old with type 1 diabetes.

This clone turned up a few times. The chain combines TRBV5-4 with TRBJ1-5; D gene uncertain. The CDR3 is 13 residues long. Trimming left V 3 bases short and J 7 bases short, with 11 bases between. Looked up from germline, CDR1 is SGHNT and CDR2 is YYREEE (reference sequence). The CDR3 nucleotides read TGTGCCAGCAGCTATGGCAGTGGACAGCCCCAGCATTTT. The encoded protein is CASSYGSGQPQHF.

This chain uses TRBV7-9 with TRBJ1-2, with 7 bases aligning to TRBD1. Germline trimming cut 1 base from V and 3 bases from J; bases unmatched to any gene: 5. The CDR3 extends over 15 amino acids. Germline V lookup: CDR1 SEHNR, CDR2 FQNEAQ (reference sequence). The CDR3 DNA sequence: TGTGCCAGCAGCTTAGGGACAGGCTTTGACTATGGCTACACCTTC. Amino acids: CASSLGTGFDYGYTF.

The chain uses TRBV15 and TRBJ1-3; D gene ambiguous. The CDR3 contains 17 residues. Looked up from germline, CDR1 is LNHNV and CDR2 is YYDKDF (reference sequence). Trimming removed 1 base at V and 1 base at J, with 14 bases between. For the CDR3, the DNA is TGTGCCACCAGCAGAGGTGAGGCTGTACCGTCTGGAAACACCATATATTTT. Protein product: CATSRGEAVPSGNTIYF.

This chain links TRBV5-1 with TRBJ2-7; no definite D call. This CDR3 contains 16 residues. From germline, CDR1 is SGHRS and CDR2 YFSETQ. Trimming pared 0 bases from V and 1 base from J, leaving 14 bases between. Here the CDR3 reads CASSLGFLGGSYEQYF. The DNA for the CDR3 is TGCGCCAGCAGCTTGGGGTTCCTCGGCGGATCCTACGAGCAGTACTTC.

V is TRBV6-5 and J is TRBJ2-7; 9 positions agree with TRBD2. The germline V gene has CDR1 MNHEY and CDR2 SVGAGI. The junction had 6 bases not matched to a gene; V was cut back by 0 bases and J by 3 bases. The CDR3 contains 16 residues. The CDR3 coding sequence is TGTGCCAGCAGTTACTCTTCTAGCGGGGACCACTACGAGCAGTACTTC. Its translation: CASSYSSSGDHYEQYF.

In its sample, this clone was seen a few times. DNA of the CDR3: TGTGCCAGTAGCGAGAGGACAACCTATGGCTACACCTTC. Its translation: CASSERTTYGYTF. The chain links TRBV19 to TRBJ1-2; D is perhaps TRBD1 (5 bases). The CDR3 runs 13 residues. Germline V lookup: CDR1 LNHDA, CDR2 SQIVND (reference sequence). V was clipped by 6 bases and J by 4 bases, with 12 bases between them.

This chain uses TRBV5-1 with TRBJ2-1; no firm D call. Trimming took 3 bases from V and 5 from J, leaving 15 bases between them. CDR1 is SGHRS and CDR2 is YFSETQ in the germline V gene. The CDR3 totals 15 residues. The CDR3 sequence: CASSSGGSVNNEQFF. The CDR3 DNA reads as TGCGCCAGCAGCTCCGGCGGTTCGGTGAACAATGAGCAGTTCTTC.

The chain has TRBV7-6 and TRBJ2-3; 10 bases line up with TRBD2. After removal of 0 bases from V and 2 bases from J, the junction contained 2 bases not matched to a gene. Germline assignment: CDR1 SGHVS and CDR2 FNYEAQ. The CDR3 has 16 amino acids. This CDR3 reads CASSLAAGGNTDTQYF. The CDR3 nucleotides read TGTGCCAGCAGCTTAGCAGCGGGGGGGAACACAGATACGCAGTATTTT.

The rearrangement joins TRBV28 to TRBJ2-5; possibly TRBD1 or TRBD2 for D (5 bases each). V shed 2 bases and J shed 4 bases, with 8 bases lying between them. Germline CDR1 is MDHEN and CDR2 is SYDVKM. This CDR3 contains 13 residues. The CDR3 DNA sequence: TGTGCCAGCAGTTTAGGGACCTTAGAGACCCAGTACTTC. Amino acids: CASSLGTLETQYF.

The J gene is TRBJ1-2, the V gene TRBV27, with TRBD1 as a possible D gene (5 bases). The germline V gene encodes CDR1 MNHEY and CDR2 SMNVEV (reference sequence). V gave up 4 bases and J gave up 8 bases, with 20 bases separating them. This CDR3 comprises 15 residues. This CDR3 is CASSSRTFTGAGYTF. As DNA, the CDR3 is TGTGCCAGCAGTTCCCGGACATTCACCGGAGCAGGCTACACCTTC.

The chain joins TRBV5-1 to TRBJ2-3, with D perhaps matching TRBD1 (5 bases). Trimming stripped 1 base from V and 0 bases from J, with 9 bases between. The CDR3 is 15 residues long. Germline CDR1 SGHRS, CDR2 YFSETQ. The DNA of the CDR3 is TGCGCCAGCAGCTTGACCCGACAGAGCACAGATACGCAGTATTTT. Amino acids: CASSLTRQSTDTQYF.

The chain employs TRBV7-9 and TRBJ1-4; 9 bases match TRBD1. The V gene end was trimmed by 3 bases and the J gene end by 4 bases; junction bases not matched to a gene: 0. This CDR3 contains 14 residues. Germline V CDR1 and CDR2: SEHNR, FQNEAQ (reference sequence). CDR3 amino acids: CASSLGQGNEKLFF. The CDR3, as DNA: TGTGCCAGCAGCTTGGGACAGGGTAATGAAAAACTGTTTTTT.

This clone has a handful of counts. At the DNA level, this CDR3 is encoded by other sequences in the same sample as well. The V gene is TRBV2, the J gene TRBJ2-1, with D possibly being TRBD1 (6 bases). Between the trimmed V and J ends, which lost 6 bases and 3 bases, there was a span of 9 bases. The length of the CDR3 is 13 residues. Germline values: CDR1 SNHLY, CDR2 FYNNEI. The CDR3 here is CASSTGFYNEQFF. CDR3 sequence (DNA): TGTGCCAGCAGCACAGGGTTCTACAATGAGCAGTTCTTC. Drawing the rest from reference TRBV2 and TRBJ2-1, the complete variable domain is EPEVTQTPSHQVTQMGQEVILRCVPISNHLYFYWYRQILGQKVEFLVSFYNNEISEKSEIFDDQFSVERPDGSNFTLKIRSTKLEDSAMYFCASSTGFYNEQFFGPGTRLTVL.

This clone has more than one count but fewer than ten. The V gene is TRBV14, the J gene TRBJ2-7, with no clear D. Trimming removed 0 bases at V and 3 bases at J, with 15 bases between. The germline V gene encodes CDR1 SGHDN and CDR2 FVKESK. This CDR3 region has 16 residues. The CDR3 spells CASSQDLGYHVYEQYF. In nucleotides, the CDR3 is TGTGCCAGCAGCCAAGATCTCGGCTACCACGTCTACGAGCAGTACTTC. Full variable domain (missing parts from reference TRBV14 and TRBJ2-7): EAGVTQFPSHSVIEKGQTVTLRCDPISGHDNLYWYRRVMGKEIKFLLHFVKESKQDESGMPNNRFLAERTGGTYSTLKVQPAELEDSGVYFCASSQDLGYHVYEQYFGPGTRLTVT.

The gene calls are TRBV10-3 and TRBJ1-1; no clear D gene. This CDR3 has 14 residues. Between the trimmed V and J ends, which lost 1 base and 0 bases, there was a span of 6 bases. Germline V lookup: CDR1 ENHRY, CDR2 SYGVKD. The CDR3 coding sequence is TGTGCCATCAGTGAGTTCGAGATGAACACTGAAGCTTTCTTT. Translation: CAISEFEMNTEAFF.

This clone was observed many times. V is TRBV10-3 and J is TRBJ2-1; 7 nucleotides line up with TRBD1. The germline V gene has CDR1 ENHRY and CDR2 SYGVKD. V was pared by 4 bases and J by 7 bases, with 4 bases of the junction left unmatched. This CDR3 spans 13 amino acids. CDR3 nucleotide sequence: TGTGCCATCAGTGGCGAACAGGGGAATGAGCAGTTCTTC. Its protein product is CAISGEQGNEQFF.

The chain carries TRBV29-1 and TRBJ1-2; the match to TRBD1 covers 8 bases. CDR1 is SQVTM and CDR2 is ANQGSEA in the germline V gene. After removal of 7 bases from V and 2 bases from J, the junction contained 12 bases not matched to a gene. The CDR3 runs 15 residues. The CDR3 sequence is CSDAPQGASNYGYTF. In DNA form, the CDR3 reads TGCAGCGACGCCCCCCAGGGGGCTTCAAACTATGGCTACACCTTC.

This clone was detected only a few times. This chain uses TRBV30 with TRBJ1-1; TRBD1 is a possible D gene (6 bases). Per germline, CDR1 GTSNPN and CDR2 SVGIG (reference sequence). The V and J ends lost 2 bases and 7 bases respectively, with 17 bases between them. This CDR3 spans 14 amino acids. CDR3 residues: CAWSRPRGVGEAFF. The CDR3, as DNA: TGTGCCTGGAGTAGACCCAGGGGCGTCGGTGAAGCTTTCTTT. The full variable domain, completed using reference TRBV30 and TRBJ1-1, is SQTIHQWPATLVQPVGSPLSLECTVEGTSNPNLYWYRQAAGRGLQLLFYSVGIGQISSEVPQNLSASRPQDRQFILSSKKLLLSDSGFYLCAWSRPRGVGEAFFGQGTRLTVV.

This clone occurred a few times. The V gene is TRBV11-2, the J gene TRBJ2-2, with 8 bases matching TRBD1. Germline CDR1 is SGHAT and CDR2 is FQNNGV. The CDR3 contains 12 residues. J gave up 6 bases and V 9 bases, and 3 bases lay outside the gene matches. The CDR3 DNA reads TGTGCCAGTGGACAGGGCCCCGGGGAGCTGTTTTTT. Amino acid sequence: CASGQGPGELFF.

This clone was picked up a small number of times. The CDR3 nucleotides are TGTGCCAGCTCACCACCAACAGCGGGGGCAGATACGCAGTATTTT. Protein product: CASSPPTAGADTQYF. This chain connects TRBV18 to TRBJ2-3; 8 bases are a match to TRBD2. This CDR3 contains 15 residues. Trimming took 0 bases from V and 4 from J; bases not matched to a gene: 3. CDR1 and CDR2 (germline): KGHSH, LQKENI.

This chain connects TRBV19 to TRBJ2-2; D call uncertain. The CDR3 contains 11 residues. V was cut by 6 bases and J by 5 bases, with 4 bases left in between. CDR1 is LNHDA, CDR2 SQIVND, per germline (reference sequence). Here the CDR3 reads CASRGTGELFF. The CDR3 DNA reads TGTGCCAGTAGGGGAACCGGGGAGCTGTTTTTT.

This clone was recorded a few times. The rearrangement uses TRBV10-3 and TRBJ2-5; D perhaps matches TRBD2 (6 bases). The CDR3 runs to 14 residues. The V end was cut by 0 bases, the J end by 4 bases, with 9 bases between. Germline V CDR1 and CDR2: ENHRY, SYGVKD. The CDR3 DNA sequence: TGTGCCATCAGTGAGTCGTTCGGGGGAGAGACCCAGTACTTC. Translated: CAISESFGGETQYF.

This clone was observed a handful of times. The same CDR3 is also encoded by other DNA sequences in this sample. CDR3 sequence (DNA): TGCGCCAGCAGCTCGGTGGGCACAGATACGCAGTATTTT. Amino acid sequence: CASSSVGTDTQYF. The chain links TRBV5-1 to TRBJ2-3; D remains ambiguous. In germline, CDR1 is SGHRS, CDR2 YFSETQ. CDR3 length: 13 amino acids. The V end was cut by 3 bases, the J end by 1 base, with 6 bases between.

This chain uses TRBV29-1 with TRBJ1-2; D uncertain. This CDR3 is built from 13 residues. V lost 8 bases and J lost 4, with 17 bases in between. In germline, CDR1 is SQVTM, CDR2 ANQGSEA. The CDR3: CSPWKEVPYGYTF. CDR3 DNA: TGCAGCCCCTGGAAGGAAGTACCCTATGGCTACACCTTC. The variable domain in full, with the rest retrieved from reference TRBV29-1 and TRBJ1-2, is SAVISQKPSRDICQRGTSLTIQCQVDSQVTMMFWYRQQPGQSLTLIATANQGSEATYESGFVIDKFPISRPNLTFSTLTVSNMSPEDSSIYLCSPWKEVPYGYTFGSGTRLTVV.

This clone has just a few counts. CDR3 loop: CASSLVAGDFGGETQYF. CDR3 sequence (DNA): TGCGCCAGCAGCTTGGTAGCCGGGGACTTCGGCGGAGAGACCCAGTACTTC. This chain links TRBV5-1 with TRBJ2-5; D perhaps matches TRBD2 (6 bases). CDR1 SGHRS and CDR2 YFSETQ come from the germline V gene. V dropped 0 bases and J dropped 4 bases, with 19 bases sitting between them. The CDR3 contains 17 residues.